These 32 T cell receptor beta chains were sequenced from one sample in a study of beta chain features in type 1 diabetes (dated by TCRdb to the late 2010s). Libraries were constructed by the immunoSEQ multiplex PCR assay. The entire isolated RNA was reverse transcribed using the High Capacity cDNA Reverse Transcription Kit, and thus expressed TCRB transcripts were sequenced. The source is immuneACCESS, and TCRdb retained only in-frame sequences with V and J called. Part of the clones is not carried over; for the studies checked, unresolved V genes explain less than half of this, and the remainder is unexplained. The sample table contains 300,000 to 350,000 clones; only one count was recorded for around 8% of them. The top ten constitute roughly 0.44% of the sample. The sequenced sample consisted of central memory CD4+ T cells from blood. The receptor set was obtained from a woman between 18 and 29 years old in good health.

This clone was counted between two and nine times. This chain links TRBV7-2 with TRBJ2-5; D not resolved. CDR1 is SGHTA and CDR2 is FQGNSA in the germline V gene. Between the trimmed V and J ends, which lost 0 bases and 2 bases, there was a span of 4 bases. The CDR3 loop spans 13 amino acids. The CDR3 region is CASSLASQETQYF. The CDR3 DNA sequence: TGTGCCAGCAGCTTAGCGTCGCAAGAGACCCAGTACTTC.

This clone was detected ten times or more. The rearrangement uses TRBV18 and TRBJ1-4; D possibly corresponds to TRBD1 (5 bases). CDR1 and CDR2 from the germline V gene are KGHSH and LQKENI. V lost 3 bases to trimming and J lost 6 bases, with 8 bases between them. The CDR3 totals 13 residues. CDR3 in DNA: TGTGCCAGCTCACCGGGACTTGATGAAAAACTGTTTTTT. This sequence encodes CASSPGLDEKLFF. Supplemented by reference TRBV18 and TRBJ1-4, the full variable domain reads NAGVMQNPRHLVRRRGQEARLRCSPMKGHSHVYWYRQLPEEGLKFMVYLQKENIIDESGMPKERFSAEFPKEGPSILRIQQVVRGDSAAYFCASSPGLDEKLFFGSGTQLSVL.

The J gene is TRBJ2-1, the V gene TRBV7-2, with 8 bases aligning to TRBD2. Germline CDR1 reads SGHTA; CDR2 reads FQGNSA. V gave up 4 bases and J gave up 1 base; unmatched junction bases: 6. The CDR3 consists of 16 residues. Here the CDR3 reads CASSSQAGVSYNEQFF. For the CDR3, the DNA is TGTGCCAGCAGCTCCCAAGCGGGAGTTTCCTACAATGAGCAGTTCTTC.

The chain carries TRBV7-3 and TRBJ1-1; no clear D gene. The germline V and J ends were trimmed by 2 bases and 1 base, with 11 bases remaining between them. The CDR3 consists of 15 residues. Germline V gene sequence: CDR1 SGHTA, CDR2 FQGTGA. Written as DNA, the CDR3 is TGTGCCAGCAGCTTATTTGCTGGCTCGAACACTGAAGCTTTCTTT. Its translation is CASSLFAGSNTEAFF.

The gene calls are TRBV25-1 and TRBJ2-1, with 7 bases that match TRBD1. Germline V lookup: CDR1 MGHDK, CDR2 SYGVNS. The CDR3 runs to 13 residues. V lost 6 bases and J lost 4; bases outside the gene matches: 3. CDR3 amino acids: CASSLGQYNEQFF. The CDR3 coding sequence is TGTGCCAGCAGCTTGGGACAGTACAATGAGCAGTTCTTC.

This clone was observed a handful of times. V and J are TRBV21-1 and TRBJ1-2; the table's D gene call, TRBD1, was not cross checked with the DNA. TRBV21-1 is annotated as a pseudogene. The CDR3 runs to 14 residues. The DNA of the CDR3 is TGTGCCAGCACTGGGGACAGATCGGGCTATGGCTACACCTTC. It translates to CASTGDRSGYGYTF.

This clone was counted a few times. The chain combines TRBV6-5 with TRBJ1-2; TRBD1 might be the D (6 bases). The germline gives CDR1 MNHEY, CDR2 SVGAGI. Trimming removed 5 bases at V and 5 bases at J, with 12 bases between. The length of the CDR3 is 13 residues. CDR3 sequence reads: CASSIPGTYGYTF. CDR3 nucleotides: TGTGCCAGCAGTATACCAGGGACATATGGCTACACCTTC.

This clone was seen more than once but under ten times. J is TRBJ1-1 and V is TRBV25-1; no clear D. Trimming shortened V by 0 bases and J by 4 bases, and 6 bases separated the two germline ends. Per germline, CDR1 MGHDK and CDR2 SYGVNS. This CDR3 spans 13 amino acids. The chain's CDR3 is CASSEYWGTEAFF. CDR3 bases: TGTGCCAGCAGTGAATATTGGGGCACTGAAGCTTTCTTT.

V usage is TRBV7-2 and J usage is TRBJ1-5; D is uncertain. V was clipped by 5 bases and J by 0 bases, with 11 bases between them. From germline, CDR1 is SGHTA and CDR2 FQGNSA. The CDR3 has 15 amino acids. CDR3 nucleotides: TGTGCCAGCAGCCCCCACCACGATAGCAATCAGCCCCAGCATTTT. Amino acids: CASSPHHDSNQPQHF.

A few counts support this clone. V gene TRBV2 combines with J gene TRBJ2-4; the D gene is possibly TRBD2 (5 bases). Deletions cut 6 bases from V and 7 bases from J, with 10 bases between. Germline lookup yields CDR1 SNHLY and CDR2 FYNNEI. CDR3 length: 12 amino acids. The CDR3 coding sequence is TGTGCCAGCAGAGATGGGGAGAACATTCAGTACTTC. Amino acids: CASRDGENIQYF.

This clone occurred a few times. The chain uses TRBV18 and TRBJ2-3; perhaps TRBD2 as D (6 bases). This CDR3 has 16 residues. The germline V and J ends were trimmed by 0 bases and 7 bases, with 17 bases remaining between them. CDR1 and CDR2 (germline): KGHSH, LQKENI. CDR3 in DNA: TGTGCCAGCTCACCACCGGGACTTAGCAGTCCAAATACGCAGTATTTT. Its translation is CASSPPGLSSPNTQYF.

The chain is built from TRBV29-1 and TRBJ2-1, with 11 bases that match TRBD2. The CDR3 contains 14 residues. Germline loops: CDR1 SQVTM, CDR2 ANQGSEA. The J segment lost 6 bases and the V segment lost 5 bases, leaving 6 bases of the junction unmatched. CDR3 sequence: CSVWSGLAVNEQFF. The CDR3 DNA reads as TGCAGCGTTTGGTCGGGACTAGCGGTCAATGAGCAGTTCTTC.

V gene TRBV21-1 combines with J gene TRBJ2-7; no DNA check was done on the table's D call, TRBD2. TRBV21-1 is given as a pseudogene. There are 18 residues in the CDR3. Here the CDR3 reads CASSKPGLAGGVLCEQYF. The CDR3 DNA follows: TGTGCCAGCAGCAAACCGGGACTAGCGGGAGGGGTGCTCTGCGAGCAGTACTTC.

The chain carries TRBV5-1 and TRBJ2-1, with D tentatively TRBD1 or TRBD2 (6 bases each). From germline, CDR1 is SGHRS and CDR2 YFSETQ. Trimming shortened V by 4 bases and J by 3 bases, and 20 bases separated the two germline ends. The CDR3 covers 17 residues. CDR3 region: CASSPGAGSAYYNEQFF. The CDR3 DNA is TGCGCCAGCAGCCCGGGGGCGGGTTCTGCCTACTACAATGAGCAGTTCTTC.

The CDR3 loop is CASRGRSSYNEQFF. In DNA form, the CDR3 reads TGCGCCAGCCGGGGGAGGAGCTCCTACAATGAGCAGTTCTTC. The chain couples TRBV5-1 to TRBJ2-1, with D possibly matching TRBD2 (6 bases). The CDR3 loop spans 14 amino acids. V was trimmed by 7 bases and J by 0 bases, leaving 11 bases between them. Germline CDR1 SGHRS, CDR2 YFSETQ.

The rearrangement joins TRBV18 to TRBJ2-6; TRBD2 matches 8 bases. The V gene's germline CDR1 is KGHSH and CDR2 LQKENI. The CDR3 is made up of 18 amino acids. Unmatched junction bases numbered 8, after V lost 3 bases and J lost 1 base. The CDR3 region is CASSPTLAGGSGANVLTF. The CDR3 bases are TGTGCCAGCTCACCGACTTTGGCGGGAGGATCTGGGGCCAACGTCCTGACTTTC.

There are a few counts of this clone. This chain links TRBV11-1 with TRBJ2-3, with 9 bases that match TRBD2. Germline V lookup: CDR1 SGHAT, CDR2 FQDESV (reference sequence). The CDR3 totals 17 residues. The V and J ends lost 3 bases and 8 bases, in that order; junction bases with no gene match: 15. In DNA, the CDR3 is TGTGCCAGCAGCTTTGGTGCCGGGACTAGCTTCAAGGGTACGCAGTATTTT. Translated, it gives CASSFGAGTSFKGTQYF.

The genes are TRBV9 and TRBJ1-2, with D maybe TRBD1 (5 bases). From germline, CDR1 is SGDLS and CDR2 YYNGEE. Trimming cost V 4 bases and J 5 bases, with 18 bases left between them. The CDR3 covers 15 residues. CDR3 sequence reads: CASSLGYSEGYGYTF. The DNA of the CDR3 is TGTGCCAGCAGCTTAGGGTACTCCGAGGGGTATGGCTACACCTTC.

This clone appeared many times. The chain has TRBV9 and TRBJ1-2; TRBD1 matches 7 bases. The CDR3 consists of 14 residues. CDR1 SGDLS and CDR2 YYNGEE come from the germline V gene. Trimming removed 5 bases from V and 8 bases from J; junction bases left unmatched: 12. The CDR3 nucleotides are TGTGCCAGCAGGCGGGCAGACAGGGCGGAGGGCTACACCTTC. Its protein product is CASRRADRAEGYTF.

The V and J genes are TRBV6-5 and TRBJ2-1; the match to TRBD2 covers 11 bases. CDR3 length: 16 amino acids. The germline CDR1 and CDR2 sequences are MNHEY and SVGAGI. J was trimmed by 4 bases and V by 2 bases; bases with no gene match: 4. CDR3 coding DNA: TGTGCCAGCAGTTACACCGGGACTAGCGGATACAATGAGCAGTTCTTC. Protein sequence: CASSYTGTSGYNEQFF.

This clone was seen more than once but under ten times. The chain carries TRBV7-9 and TRBJ2-1; TRBD2 is a possible D gene (6 bases). Germline V gene sequence: CDR1 SEHNR, CDR2 FQNEAQ (reference sequence). The CDR3 spans 13 residues. V lost 6 bases and J 3 bases, leaving 9 bases between the germline ends. CDR3 amino acids: CASRGGNYNEQFF. The CDR3 nucleotides are TGTGCCAGCAGGGGGGGTAACTACAATGAGCAGTTCTTC.

The chain combines TRBV11-2 with TRBJ2-1; 14 bases match TRBD2. Looked up from germline, CDR1 is SGHAT and CDR2 is FQNNGV. V lost 7 bases, J lost 9 bases, and 5 bases stayed unmatched. CDR3 size: 14 residues. The CDR3 DNA is TGTGCCAGCATCCGAGGGACTAGCGGGAGTGAGCAGTTCTTC. Amino acids: CASIRGTSGSEQFF.

The V and J genes are TRBV29-1 and TRBJ2-3, with 12 bases that match TRBD2. Germline V gene lookup returns CDR1 SQVTM and CDR2 ANQGSEA. CDR3 size: 19 residues. V was pared by 4 bases and J by 6 bases, with 20 bases of the junction left unmatched. CDR3 region: CSVVGPPTSSGRARDTQYF. The CDR3 DNA is TGCAGCGTTGTCGGGCCCCCTACGTCTAGCGGGAGGGCCAGGGATACGCAGTATTTT.

This clone occurred many times. The rearrangement joins TRBV28 to TRBJ2-2, with a tentative D call TRBD1 (6 bases). Per the germline V gene, CDR1 is MDHEN and CDR2 is SYDVKM. The CDR3 is 14 residues long. V lost 10 bases and J lost 4, with 16 bases in between. CDR3 nucleotides: TGTGCCACCGAACACCGGGACATCACCGGGGAGCTGTTTTTT. It is translated as CATEHRDITGELFF.

This clone was counted at least ten times. This sequence joins TRBV5-1 and TRBJ2-4; 8 bases agree with TRBD2. Germline lookup yields CDR1 SGHRS and CDR2 YFSETQ. There are 15 residues in the CDR3. Unmatched junction bases numbered 12, after V lost 4 bases and J lost 9 bases. The CDR3 nucleotides are TGCGCCAGCAGCCCGCGGGCTCCGGCGGGGGGCATTCAGTACTTC. Translating gives CASSPRAPAGGIQYF.

The chain couples TRBV18 to TRBJ2-7; 10 bases match TRBD2. CDR1 is KGHSH and CDR2 is LQKENI in the germline V gene. This CDR3 has 15 residues. V gave up 3 bases and J gave up 7 bases; unmatched junction bases: 9. The CDR3, as DNA: TGTGCCAGCTCACCGGGTGGGCTAGCGGGAGTGGAGCAGTACTTC. Translation: CASSPGGLAGVEQYF.

V is TRBV7-2 and J is TRBJ2-7; 7 positions agree with TRBD2. The CDR3 covers 14 residues. J gave up 0 bases and V 6 bases, and 5 bases lay outside the gene matches. Germline V gene data show CDR1 as SGHTA and CDR2 as FQGNSA. CDR3: CASRPIAGSYEQYF. In nucleotides, the CDR3 is TGTGCCAGCAGACCTATAGCGGGCTCCTACGAGCAGTACTTC.

This chain joins TRBV4-2 and TRBJ2-6; D gene unclear. Deletions cut 4 bases from V and 4 bases from J, with 8 bases between. Germline CDR1 and CDR2: LGHNA and YNFKEQ. The length of the CDR3 is 14 residues. The CDR3 sequence is CASSRNLGANVLTF. The CDR3 bases are TGTGCCAGCAGCCGAAATTTAGGGGCCAACGTCCTGACTTTC.

This clone was recorded a few times. The CDR3 DNA sequence: TGTGCCAGCAGTTACTCGGAAGATGGTAACACCTTC. It translates to CASSYSEDGNTF. The chain recombines TRBV6-6 with TRBJ1-2; D is ambiguous. V was cut by 0 bases and J by 12 bases, with 11 bases left in between. The CDR3 consists of 12 residues. Germline V lookup: CDR1 MNHNY, CDR2 SVGAGI (reference sequence).

The rearrangement links TRBV4-1 to TRBJ2-7; D is undetermined. V lost 6 bases to trimming and J lost 6 bases, with 18 bases between them. The CDR3 is 14 amino acids. Germline CDR1 and CDR2: MGHRA and YSYEKL. The CDR3 spells CASSRDTPPAEQYF. DNA for the CDR3: TGCGCCAGCAGTCGCGACACGCCGCCCGCCGAGCAGTACTTC.

This clone showed up just a few times. The DNA of the CDR3 is TGTGCCAGCAACCAGGGTACCACTCTCGAGCAGTACTTC. It encodes CASNQGTTLEQYF. V and J are TRBV5-6 and TRBJ2-7; tentative D call: TRBD1 (5 bases). Trimming cost V 6 bases and J 6 bases, with 16 bases left between them. Germline V gene data show CDR1 as SGHDT and CDR2 as YYEEEE. This CDR3 is built from 13 residues.

The V gene is TRBV9, the J gene TRBJ2-7, with D possibly matching TRBD2 (6 bases). Trimming pared 4 bases from V and 7 bases from J, leaving 21 bases between. The CDR3 is made up of 15 amino acids. Germline V gives CDR1 SGDLS, CDR2 YYNGEE. CDR3 bases: TGTGCCAGCAGCCGCGGGACTTCCTACCTCCAAGAGCAGTACTTC. Its translation: CASSRGTSYLQEQYF.